These T cell receptor beta chains were read from a single sample in a study of T cell responses to AZD1222 COVID-19 vaccine. TCRdb's table, derived via immunoSEQ multiplex PCR, lists solely in-frame clones and lacks some. The table lists over 150,000 clones, roughly 90% of them singletons. The sequencing here drew on peripheral blood, taken 28 days after the second AZD1222 dose. The receptors originated from an adult who received the AZD1222 COVID-19 vaccine. Both conserved end residues are part of each CDR3. The D gene is left open where the match is weak. Size values are once, few and many counts, or a class for expanded clones, and some rows have none.

TRBV14	.	TRBD1	TRBJ2-1	TGTGCCAGCAGCCAAGGCCCTACCGCGGACAGGTTGTTCTACAATGAGCAGTTCTTC	CASSQGPTADRLFYNEQFF
TRBV11-2	.	.	TRBJ2-7	TGTGCCAGCAGAGCCCCAGGAACCTACGAGCAGTACTTC	CASRAPGTYEQYF
TRBV5-1	.	.	TRBJ1-6	TGCGCCAGCAGCTTGGACACAACGAATTCACCCCTCCACTTT	CASSLDTTNSPLHF
TRBV14	.	.	TRBJ2-7	TGTGCCAGCAGCCAAGAAGGATACGAGCAGTACTTC	CASSQEGYEQYF
TRBV20-1	.	TRBD2	TRBJ2-7	TGCAGTGCTAGTGTGGCGGGGGGGCCTTACGAGCAGTACTTC	CSASVAGGPYEQYF
TRBV6-2/TRBV6-3	.	.	TRBJ1-2	TGTGCCAGCAGTCCCCGAATTGGCGGTGGCTACACCTTC	CASSPRIGGGYTF
TRBV6-5	.	.	TRBJ1-2	TGTGCCAGCGGCCTGCTCTCCTATGGCTACACCTTC	CASGLLSYGYTF
TRBV3-1/TRBV3-2	.	TRBD1	TRBJ1-1	TGTGCCAGCAGACACCGGGACAGTCACACTGAAGCTTTCTTT	CASRHRDSHTEAFF
TRBV27	.	TRBD1	TRBJ2-1	TGTGCCAGCAGGCCAAGGACAGGGTCCTACAATGAGCAGTTCTTC	CASRPRTGSYNEQFF
TRBV10-3	.	.	TRBJ1-4	TGTGCCATCAGTGACAGGGGAGGGACTAATGAAAAACTGTTTTTT	CAISDRGGTNEKLFF
TRBV1	.	.	TRBJ2-7	TGCACCAGCAGCCAAACTAGAGTCCCAGGAGGGCGCTACGAGCAGTACTTC	CTSSQTRVPGGRYEQYF
TRBV7-9	.	TRBD1	TRBJ2-4	TGTGCCAGCAGCTTAGCCCCCTGGACAGGGGCGGGAGCCAAAAACATTCAGTACTTC	CASSLAPWTGAGAKNIQYF
TRBV4-2	.	TRBD1	TRBJ1-4	TGTGCCAGCAGCCAGACAGGGGGGTCGACTGAAAAACTGTTTTTT	CASSQTGGSTEKLFF
TRBV4-3	.	.	TRBJ1-6	TGCGCCAGCAGCCAAGCCGGGACTACCAATTCACCCCTCCACTTT	CASSQAGTTNSPLHF
TRBV12-3/TRBV12-4	.	TRBD1	TRBJ1-1	TGTGCCAGCAGTTTTCAGGGGGGCACTGAAGCTTTCTTT	CASSFQGGTEAFF
TRBV6-5	.	TRBD1	TRBJ1-2	TGTGCCAGCAGCATGTCAGGGGGCGGTTTTGGCTACACCTTC	CASSMSGGGFGYTF
TRBV4-3	.	TRBD1	TRBJ1-6	TGCGCCAGCAGCCAAGGACAGGGGAGTTCACCCCTCCACTTT	CASSQGQGSSPLHF
TRBV6-5	.	.	TRBJ2-6	TGTGCCAGCATTTCCCCCCGCTCTGGGGCCAACGTCCTGACTTTC	CASISPRSGANVLTF
TRBV28	.	.	TRBJ1-2	TGTGCCAGCAGTTTATTTGGGGGGTCCTATGGCTACACCTTC	CASSLFGGSYGYTF
TRBV6-5	.	.	TRBJ2-7	TGTGCCAGCAGTTGGGCCCCCTCCTACGAGCAGTACTTC	CASSWAPSYEQYF
TRBV11-1	.	.	TRBJ1-1	TGTGCCAGCAGCTTAATGGGAGGAGGCACTGAAGCTTTCTTT	CASSLMGGGTEAFF
TRBV19	.	.	TRBJ1-2	TGTGCCAGTAGTAGTCTACAGGTTAACTATGGCTACACCTTC	CASSSLQVNYGYTF
TRBV14	.	.	TRBJ2-5	TGTGCCAGCAGCCAAGGTTTTGTCGTGGCGGGGCGAGGGCGAGAGACCCAGTACTTC	CASSQGFVVAGRGRETQYF
TRBV5-4	.	TRBD1	TRBJ1-3	TGTGCCAGTGGACAGGTGGGAGGAAACACCATATATTTT	CASGQVGGNTIYF
TRBV15	.	TRBD2	TRBJ2-7	TGTGCCACCAGCCCCGACGCCCGGGGGGAGTACGAGCAGTACTTC	CATSPDARGEYEQYF
TRBV10-2	.	TRBD2	TRBJ2-2	TGCGCCAGCAGTGAGGGACTAGCGGGGGGCCTCGGGGAGCTGTTTTTT	CASSEGLAGGLGELFF
TRBV9	.	.	TRBJ2-1	TGTGCCAGCAGTCCCTCAAACTCAATCTCCTACAATGAGCAGTTCTTC	CASSPSNSISYNEQFF
TRBV25-1	.	.	TRBJ2-3	TGTGCCAGCAGCGACAGGATCAGCACAGATACGCAGTATTTT	CASSDRISTDTQYF
TRBV18	.	TRBD1	TRBJ2-5	TGTGCCAGCTCTTCGGACAGGGGAACGTGGGAGACCCAGTACTTC	CASSSDRGTWETQYF
TRBV20-1	few	.	TRBJ1-2	TGCAGTGCTAGAAGTAACTATGGCTACACCTTC	CSARSNYGYTF
TRBV29-1	.	.	TRBJ2-1	TGCAGCGTTTGGATCGGTGAGCAGTTCTTC	CSVWIGEQFF
TRBV28	.	.	TRBJ1-2	TGTGCCAGCAGTTCAGCAGACAGGACCAACTATGGCTACACCTTC	CASSSADRTNYGYTF